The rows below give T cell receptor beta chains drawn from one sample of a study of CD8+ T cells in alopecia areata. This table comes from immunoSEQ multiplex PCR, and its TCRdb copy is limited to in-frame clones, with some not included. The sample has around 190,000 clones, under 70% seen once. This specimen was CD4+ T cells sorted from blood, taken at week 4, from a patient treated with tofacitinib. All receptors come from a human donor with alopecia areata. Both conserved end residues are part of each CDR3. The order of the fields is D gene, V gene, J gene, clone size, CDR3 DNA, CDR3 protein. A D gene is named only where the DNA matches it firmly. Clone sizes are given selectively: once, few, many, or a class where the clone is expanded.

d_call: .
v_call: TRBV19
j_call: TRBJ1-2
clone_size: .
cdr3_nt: TGTGCCAGTAGTTCACGGGCACTCCTTGGCTACACCTTC
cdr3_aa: CASSSRALLGYTF

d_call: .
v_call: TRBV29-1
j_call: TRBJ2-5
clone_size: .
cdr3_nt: TGCAGCGTTGAAGCGTGGGGAGAGACCCAGTACTTC
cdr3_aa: CSVEAWGETQYF

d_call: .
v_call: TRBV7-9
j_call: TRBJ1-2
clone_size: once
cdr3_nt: TGTGCCAGCAGCTTCCAGGGGAACTATGGCTACACCTTC
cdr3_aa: CASSFQGNYGYTF

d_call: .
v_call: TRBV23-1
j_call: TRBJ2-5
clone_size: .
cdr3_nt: TGCGCCAGCATCCAGGGGCGGGAGACCCAGTACTTC
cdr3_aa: CASIQGRETQYF

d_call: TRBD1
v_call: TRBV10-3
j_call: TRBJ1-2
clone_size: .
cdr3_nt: TGTGCCATCAGTGAACCCGGGACAGGGGAGGGCTACACCTTC
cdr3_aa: CAISEPGTGEGYTF

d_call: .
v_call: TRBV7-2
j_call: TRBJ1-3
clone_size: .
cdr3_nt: TGTGCCAGCAGCTTAGTATCCCCACGGAACACCATATATTTT
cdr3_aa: CASSLVSPRNTIYF

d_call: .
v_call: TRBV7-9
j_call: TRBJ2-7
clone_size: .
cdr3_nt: TGTGCCAGCAGCCACTTCACAAACGAGCAGTACTTC
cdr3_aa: CASSHFTNEQYF

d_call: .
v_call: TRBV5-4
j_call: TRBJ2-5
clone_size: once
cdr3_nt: TGTGCCAGCAGCTTGGTGGGAGGTACCCAGTACTTC
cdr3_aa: CASSLVGGTQYF

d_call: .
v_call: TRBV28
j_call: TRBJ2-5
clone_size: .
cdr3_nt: TGTGCCAGCAGCACGAGGAATTCACGGGGGGCTCACCGACCGCAAGAGACCCAGTACTTC
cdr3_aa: CASSTRNSRGAHRPQETQYF

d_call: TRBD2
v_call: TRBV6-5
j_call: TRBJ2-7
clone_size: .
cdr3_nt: TGTGCCAGCAGTTACCGCGGGGGGAACTACGAGCAGTACTTC
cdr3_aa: CASSYRGGNYEQYF

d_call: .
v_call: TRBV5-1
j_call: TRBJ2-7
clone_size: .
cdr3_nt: TGCGCCAGCAGAACCGGGACAAACACGGGTGAGCAGTACTTC
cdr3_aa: CASRTGTNTGEQYF

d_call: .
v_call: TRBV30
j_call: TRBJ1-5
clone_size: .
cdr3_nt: TGTGCCTGGAGTGGCGGCAGGAACGTCAATCAGCCCCAGCATTTT
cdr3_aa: CAWSGGRNVNQPQHF

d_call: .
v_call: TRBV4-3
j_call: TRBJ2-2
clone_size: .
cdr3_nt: TGCGCCAGCAGCCAAGCGTACGGCGCGAACACCGGGGAGCTGTTTTTT
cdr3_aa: CASSQAYGANTGELFF

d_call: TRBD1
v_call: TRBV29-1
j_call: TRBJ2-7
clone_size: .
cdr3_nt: TGCAGCGTTATAAATAGGGACAGGGAACCGCAGTACTTC
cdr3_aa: CSVINRDREPQYF

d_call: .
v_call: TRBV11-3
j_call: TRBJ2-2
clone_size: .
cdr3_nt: TGTGCCAGCAGCCGAACACGATACACCGGGGAGCTGTTTTTT
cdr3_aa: CASSRTRYTGELFF

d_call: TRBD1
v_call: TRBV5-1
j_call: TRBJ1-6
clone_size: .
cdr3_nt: TGCGCCAGCAGCAACACAGGGGTAGGTTCACCCCTCCACTTT
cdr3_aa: CASSNTGVGSPLHF

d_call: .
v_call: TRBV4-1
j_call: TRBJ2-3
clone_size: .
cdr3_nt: TGCGCCAGCAGCCAATTCGGGACGGTCGGGTCTACGCAGTATTTT
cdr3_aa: CASSQFGTVGSTQYF

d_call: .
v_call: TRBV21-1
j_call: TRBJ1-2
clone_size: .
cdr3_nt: TGTGCCAGCAGCAAAATAAAATTCGGTCTAATGCGGAATTCTAACTATGGCTACACCTTC
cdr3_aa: CASSKIKFGLMRNSNYGYTF

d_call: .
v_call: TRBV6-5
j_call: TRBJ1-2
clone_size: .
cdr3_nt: TGTGCCAGCAGTCCGGACAGTAATCATGGCTACACCTTC
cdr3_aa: CASSPDSNHGYTF

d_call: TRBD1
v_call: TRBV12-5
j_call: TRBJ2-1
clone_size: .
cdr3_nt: TGTGCTAGTGGTCCGGGGACAGGGGGAGACGAGCAGTTCTTC
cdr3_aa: CASGPGTGGDEQFF

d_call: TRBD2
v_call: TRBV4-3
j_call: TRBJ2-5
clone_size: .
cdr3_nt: TGCGCCAGCAGCCGGACTAGCGGGTTACAAGAGACCCATTACTTC
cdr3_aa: CASSRTSGLQETHYF

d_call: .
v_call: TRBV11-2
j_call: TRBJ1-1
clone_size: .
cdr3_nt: TGTGCCAGCAGCCCGGGACGGGGCGCAGGGAACACTGAAGCTTTCTTT
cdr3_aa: CASSPGRGAGNTEAFF